This is a list of T cell receptor beta chains from one sample in a study of T-cell reconstitution after alpha-beta-depleted transplantation in children. MiXCR was run by TCRdb on the PCR reads, yielding one entry per CDR3 protein. Of about 58,000 distinct CDR3 sequences in the sample, 44% were seen once. The source material was PBMCs, mostly from graft donor cells, sampled 360 days after TCRalphabeta/CD19-depleted stem cell transplant. These receptors were collected from a male patient aged 10 to 17 who had a stem cell transplant for acute lymphoblastic leukemia, so the T cells may come from the graft donor. The CDR3 runs from the conserved cysteine through the conserved F or W. A D gene is named only where the DNA matches it firmly. Clone size is not always given. Where it is, it says once, few, many or a class for expanded clones.

clone_size,d_call,v_call,j_call,cdr3_aa,cdr3_nt
few,NA,TRBV7-6,TRBJ1-6,CASSLSSEFFNSPLHF,TGTGCCAGCAGCTTATCTTCGGAGTTCTTCAATTCACCCCTCCACTTT
few,NA,TRBV12-3/TRBV12-4,TRBJ1-1,CASSHGGGTEAFF,TGTGCCAGCAGCCACGGGGGCGGCACTGAAGCTTTCTTT
few,NA,TRBV20-1,TRBJ2-5,CSARAGFKETQYF,TGCAGTGCTAGAGCAGGGTTTAAGGAGACCCAGTACTTC
NA,TRBD1,TRBV18,TRBJ2-7,CASSLIGQGVSSSYEQYF,TGTGCCAGCTCACTAATCGGACAGGGCGTATCCTCTTCCTACGAGCAGTACTTC
few,NA,TRBV5-8,TRBJ2-1,CASSVGGTYNEQFF,TGTGCCAGCAGCGTAGGGGGGACTTACAATGAGCAGTTCTTC
many,NA,TRBV7-8,TRBJ1-1,CASRPLGRGRKNTEAFF,TGTGCCAGCAGACCTTTGGGTCGGGGGAGAAAGAACACTGAAGCTTTCTTT
NA,TRBD1,TRBV6-1,TRBJ2-5,CASRADRGLRETQYF,TGTGCCAGCAGGGCGGACAGGGGGCTAAGGGAGACCCAGTACTTC
few,NA,TRBV9,TRBJ2-7,CASSEGAGESYEQYF,TGTGCCAGCAGTGAGGGGGCGGGGGAGAGCTACGAGCAGTACTTC
NA,NA,TRBV5-6,TRBJ2-3,CASSLLARESDTQYF,TGTGCCAGCAGCTTGTTGGCCAGGGAATCAGATACGCAGTATTTT
NA,NA,TRBV27,TRBJ2-1,CASSTRPGGEQFF,TGTGCCAGCAGCACCAGACCGGGGGGCGAGCAGTTCTTC
NA,TRBD1,TRBV4-2,TRBJ2-3,CASSAKGSHRDRGTDTQYF,TGTGCCAGCAGCGCCAAGGGCTCCCACCGGGACAGGGGGACAGATACGCAGTATTTT
once,NA,TRBV30,TRBJ1-1,CAWSGVTTEAFF,TGTGCCTGGAGTGGGGTGACCACTGAAGCTTTCTTT
NA,NA,TRBV9,TRBJ2-2,CASSPQSSGELFF,TGTGCCAGCAGCCCCCAGAGCTCCGGGGAGCTGTTTTTT
NA,NA,TRBV12-3/TRBV12-4,TRBJ2-7,CASSLTVYEQYF,TGTGCCAGCAGTTTGACGGTCTACGAGCAGTACTTC
few,NA,TRBV4-3,TRBJ2-3,CASSQDGGGLTDTQYF,TGCGCCAGCAGCCAAGATGGTGGGGGGCTGACAGATACGCAGTATTTT
NA,TRBD1,TRBV12-3/TRBV12-4,TRBJ2-5,CASSPTGAGTQYF,TGTGCCAGCAGTCCAACAGGGGCGGGGACCCAGTACTTC
few,NA,TRBV15,TRBJ2-7,CATSRGGGGTYEQYF,TGTGCCACCAGCAGAGGCGGGGGCGGAACCTACGAGCAGTACTTC